This T cell receptor (beta chain) appears in the sequencing data of a study of vaccination and CD4 T cells after COVID-19. For the study at large: The study collected post-vaccine samples a median approximately 70 days after dose two, with a range of 14 to 241. Study outcomes and limitations: In convalescent patients, 304 of 307 vaccine-specific clones were mono-reactive for SARS-CoV-2 spike.

The assay that was used to sequence DNA from cultured CD4+ T cells was the Oncomine TCR Beta short-read assay. Cultured CD4+ T cells yielded the extracted genomic DNA. TCRdb independently ran MiXCR on the PCR reads; one entry per CDR3 protein. The data hold over 10,000 distinct CDR3 sequences, with about a third observed a single time. Treatment denoted: roughly ten-day PBMC culture with coronavirus spike peptide pools or control peptides (ViraFEST assay). Positive PCR tests came between March and December 2020, ahead of the US Alpha, Beta and Delta variants. Germline V gene sequence: CDR1 SGHTA, CDR2 FQGNSA. The CDR3 runs 13 residues. The V and J ends lost 5 bases and 6 bases, in that order; junction bases with no gene match: 4. This clonotype has only a few counts. Its antigen is not identified.

The sequenced sample consisted of CD4+ T cells from blood, cultured in vitro. The chain joins TRBV7-2 to TRBJ1-1; TRBD1 aligns across 9 bases. The clonotype originates from a human donor who had recovered from COVID-19. Here the CDR3 DNA reads TGTGCCAGCAGCGGGACAGGGCGGGCTGAAGCTTTCTTT. Its translation is CASSGTGRAEAFF. Supplemented by reference TRBV7-2 and TRBJ1-1, the full variable domain reads GAGVSQSPSNKVTEKGKDVELRCDPISGHTALYWYRQSLGQGLEFLIYFQGNSAPDKSGLPSDRFSAERTGGSVSTLTIQRTQQEDSAVYLCASSGTGRAEAFFGQGTRLTVV.